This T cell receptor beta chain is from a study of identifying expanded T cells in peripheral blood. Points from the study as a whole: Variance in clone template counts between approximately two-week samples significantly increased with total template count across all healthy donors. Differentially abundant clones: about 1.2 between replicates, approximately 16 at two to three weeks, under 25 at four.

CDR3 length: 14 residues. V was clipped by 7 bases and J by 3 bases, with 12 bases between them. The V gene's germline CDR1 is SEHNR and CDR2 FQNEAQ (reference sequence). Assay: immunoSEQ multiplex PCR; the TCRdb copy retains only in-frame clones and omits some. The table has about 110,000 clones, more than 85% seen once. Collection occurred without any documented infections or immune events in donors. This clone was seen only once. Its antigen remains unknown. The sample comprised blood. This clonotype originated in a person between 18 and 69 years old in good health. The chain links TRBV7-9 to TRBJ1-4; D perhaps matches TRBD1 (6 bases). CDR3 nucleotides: TGTGCCAGCACAAGGGGGGGGGCTAATGAAAAACTGTTTTTT. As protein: CASTRGGANEKLFF.